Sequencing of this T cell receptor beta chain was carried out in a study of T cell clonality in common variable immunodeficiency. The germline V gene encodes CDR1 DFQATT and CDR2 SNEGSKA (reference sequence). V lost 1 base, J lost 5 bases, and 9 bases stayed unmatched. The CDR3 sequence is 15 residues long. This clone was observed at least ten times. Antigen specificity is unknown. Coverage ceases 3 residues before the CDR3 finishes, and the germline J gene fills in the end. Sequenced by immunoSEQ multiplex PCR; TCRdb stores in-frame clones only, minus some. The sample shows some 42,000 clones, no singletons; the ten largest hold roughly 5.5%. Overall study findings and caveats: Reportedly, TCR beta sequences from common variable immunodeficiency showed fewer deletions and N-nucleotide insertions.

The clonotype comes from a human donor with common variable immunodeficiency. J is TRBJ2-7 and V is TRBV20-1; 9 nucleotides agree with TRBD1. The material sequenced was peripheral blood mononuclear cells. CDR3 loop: CSARVTGQGTDEQYF. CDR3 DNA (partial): TGCAGTGCTAGAGTTACAGGACAGGGGACAGACGAG.